One sample yielded the 4 T cell receptor beta chains listed below, sequenced in a study of T cells after yellow fever vaccination. TCRdb reanalysed the 5' RACE reads using MiXCR and keeps one entry per CDR3 protein. The sample includes just under 600,000 distinct CDR3 sequences, approximately 15% seen only once; the top ten take roughly an eighth. The material sequenced was PBMCs, taken on the day of the yellow fever booster vaccination. All receptors come from a man between 25 and 39 years old who received the YFV17D yellow fever vaccine.

J is TRBJ2-7 and V is TRBV9; D not resolved. Trimming removed 0 bases from V and 9 bases from J, with 16 bases in between. Germline V CDR1 and CDR2: SGDLS, YYNGEE. The CDR3 runs to 14 residues. CDR3 sequence reads: CASSVESRTHWQYF. The CDR3 DNA sequence: TGTGCCAGCAGCGTAGAGTCCAGGACGCATTGGCAGTACTTC.

The chain recombines TRBV20-1 with TRBJ2-7, with D unresolved. Per germline, CDR1 DFQATT and CDR2 SNEGSKA (reference sequence). The CDR3 length is 16 residues. V was pared by 2 bases and J by 2 bases, with 19 bases between. The chain's CDR3 is CSARTVDRFQTYEQYF. In DNA, the CDR3 is TGCAGTGCTAGAACCGTAGATAGGTTCCAGACCTACGAGCAGTACTTC.

This clonotype came up a few times. The rearrangement links TRBV28 to TRBJ2-7; TRBD2 aligns across 9 bases. Looked up from germline, CDR1 is MDHEN and CDR2 is SYDVKM. The CDR3 spans 15 residues. Trimming removed 5 bases from V and 5 bases from J; junction bases left unmatched: 10. The CDR3 region is CASSGAAGGLHEQYF. CDR3 sequence (DNA): TGTGCCAGCAGTGGGGCCGCGGGGGGGCTCCACGAGCAGTACTTC.

The chain is built from TRBV11-2 and TRBJ2-1, with TRBD2 matching over 13 bases. This CDR3 contains 16 residues. Germline loops: CDR1 SGHAT, CDR2 FQNNGV. With V trimmed by 5 bases and J by 9 bases, 10 bases remained unmatched. The CDR3 bases are TGTGCCAGCAGCGCCAACGGACTAGCGGGAGCCACTGAGCAGTTCTTC. This encodes CASSANGLAGATEQFF. Variable domain in full (rest from reference TRBV11-2 and TRBJ2-1): EAGVAQSPRYKIIEKRQSVAFWCNPISGHATLYWYQQILGQGPKLLIQFQNNGVVDDSQLPKDRFSAERLKGVDSTLKIQPAKLEDSAVYLCASSANGLAGATEQFFGPGTRLTVL.